This T cell receptor (beta chain) stems from a study of blood T cell repertoires in COVID-19. TCRdb's copy holds only in-frame clones and misses some; the assay was immunoSEQ multiplex PCR. Of about 340,000 clones in the sample, about 90% were seen once. There are 15 residues in the CDR3. V shed 0 bases and J 7 bases; nucleotides not matched to a gene: 11. The germline V gene encodes CDR1 GTSNPN and CDR2 SVGIG (reference sequence). This TCR was recovered from a woman in her 70s with COVID-19, enrolled during active disease. The J gene is TRBJ1-2, the V gene TRBV30; TRBD1 agrees at 7 bases. The sequenced sample was peripheral blood. CDR3 DNA sequence: TGTGCCTGGAGTGTACCGACAGGGTCGGTGCGTGGCTACACCTTC. Translating it yields CAWSVPTGSVRGYTF.